A selection of T cell receptor beta chains follows, all from one sample in a study of identical twins. TCRdb recomputed calls from the 5' RACE reads with MiXCR, one row per CDR3 protein. The sample yields some 440,000 distinct CDR3 sequences, less than 25% seen once. This same sample was also taken into another study, of T cells expressing NK-cell markers.

The sample was CD4+ T cells sorted from blood. These receptors originate from a woman aged 18 to 35 in good health. The CDR3 runs from the conserved cysteine through the conserved F or W. A D gene is named only where the DNA matches it firmly. Expanded clones get a size class; other rows say once, few or many, or leave the size out.

TRBD1,few,TRBJ2-7,TRBV2,CASSGDRGSLKSYEQYF,TGTGCCAGCAGTGGGGACAGGGGGTCACTAAAGTCCTACGAGCAGTACTTC
TRBD2,few,TRBJ2-7,TRBV11-2,CASSLGPPGLAGLPYEQYF,TGTGCCAGCAGCTTAGGTCCCCCGGGACTAGCGGGGCTGCCCTACGAGCAGTACTTC
.,many,TRBJ1-1,TRBV12-3/TRBV12-4,CASSIDSEAFF,TGTGCCAGCAGCATCGACAGTGAAGCTTTCTTT
TRBD1,.,TRBJ1-4,TRBV20-1,CSARDPKGGEKLFF,TGCAGTGCCCGTGACCCAAAAGGGGGCGAAAAACTGTTTTTT
TRBD2,.,TRBJ2-1,TRBV11-3,CASSLGLAGGFKFF,TGTGCCAGCAGCTTAGGGCTAGCGGGGGGGTTTAAGTTCTTC
.,few,TRBJ2-7,TRBV29-1,CSVRLEGDYEQYF,TGCAGCGTGAGACTTGAGGGCGACTACGAGCAGTACTTC
.,few,TRBJ2-1,TRBV2,CASSEALRGPRTNEQFF,TGTGCCAGCAGTGAAGCGCTTCGGGGACCCAGGACCAATGAGCAGTTCTTC
.,few,TRBJ1-6,TRBV5-1,CASSLEYGGRSPLHF,TGCGCCAGCAGCTTGGAGTACGGGGGCCGGTCACCCCTCCACTTT
.,few,TRBJ2-5,TRBV10-2,CASTPSTYQETQYF,TGCGCCAGCACCCCCTCGACGTACCAAGAGACCCAGTACTTC
TRBD2,few,TRBJ2-5,TRBV12-3/TRBV12-4,CASSRRGAQYF,TGTGCCAGCAGCCGCCGGGGGGCCCAGTACTTC
.,few,TRBJ1-1,TRBV9,CASSATFLSWAFF,TGTGCCAGCAGCGCCACGTTTCTGTCTTGGGCTTTCTTT
TRBD1,few,TRBJ2-2,TRBV6-2/TRBV6-3,CASGTGNTGELFF,TGTGCCTCTGGGACAGGCAACACCGGGGAGCTGTTTTTT
TRBD1,few,TRBJ2-7,TRBV12-5,CASGLGQGLYEQYF,TGTGCTAGTGGCCTAGGACAGGGCCTCTACGAGCAGTACTTC
TRBD1,.,TRBJ2-7,TRBV12-3/TRBV12-4,CASSQGDRGYEQYF,TGTGCCAGCAGCCAAGGGGACAGGGGCTACGAGCAGTACTTC
.,few,TRBJ2-1,TRBV27,CASSLTSTLNEQFF,TGTGCCAGCAGTTTGACAAGTACACTCAATGAGCAGTTCTTC
.,.,TRBJ2-1,TRBV6-2/TRBV6-3,CASDGGFRPNNEQFF,TGTGCCAGCGACGGGGGTTTCCGGCCCAACAATGAGCAGTTCTTC
.,.,TRBJ1-2,TRBV12-3/TRBV12-4,CASSSRQARANYGYTF,TGTGCCAGCAGTTCACGACAGGCAAGGGCTAACTATGGCTACACCTTC
.,.,TRBJ1-2,TRBV27,CARHGKGGNYGYTF,TGTGCCAGGCATGGGAAGGGAGGAAACTATGGCTACACCTTC
.,few,TRBJ1-1,TRBV6-1,CASSISGRPEAFF,TGTGCCAGCAGCATCTCGGGGAGGCCTGAAGCTTTCTTT
.,.,TRBJ2-5,TRBV4-2,CASSQDRDPSGETQYF,TGTGCCAGCAGCCAAGATAGGGACCCGTCGGGAGAGACCCAGTACTTC
TRBD2,.,TRBJ2-3,TRBV5-1,CASSLAQRTSGTDTQYF,TGCGCCAGCAGCTTGGCCCAGCGGACTAGCGGCACAGATACGCAGTATTTT
.,.,TRBJ1-1,TRBV12-3/TRBV12-4,CASSPSQTENTEAFF,TGTGCCAGCAGCCCAAGCCAGACAGAGAACACTGAAGCTTTCTTT
.,.,TRBJ2-1,TRBV18,CASSPGAGDEQFF,TGTGCCAGCTCACCTGGGGCAGGAGATGAGCAGTTCTTC
.,few,TRBJ2-7,TRBV7-9,CASSLVAGEQYF,TGTGCCAGCAGCTTAGTTGCTGGGGAGCAGTACTTC
.,few,TRBJ1-5,TRBV5-1,CASSLAPQGQPQHF,TGCGCCAGCAGCTTGGCCCCTCAGGGACAGCCCCAGCATTTT
TRBD2,.,TRBJ2-1,TRBV2,CASSPFRSSGRANNEQFF,TGTGCCAGCAGTCCATTCCGCTCTAGCGGGAGGGCCAATAATGAGCAGTTCTTC
TRBD1,few,TRBJ2-3,TRBV10-3,CAISFGQGQEDTQYF,TGTGCCATCAGCTTCGGACAGGGGCAAGAAGATACGCAGTATTTT
.,many,TRBJ2-7,TRBV6-5,CASSYGDTSYEQYF,TGTGCCAGCAGTTACGGGGACACCTCCTATGAGCAGTACTTC
TRBD2,.,TRBJ2-1,TRBV27,CASQRGGWLREGSEQFF,TGTGCCAGCCAAAGGGGAGGATGGTTGCGGGAGGGCAGTGAGCAGTTCTTC
.,.,TRBJ1-3,TRBV27,CASSLGRDPGNTIYF,TGTGCCAGCAGTTTAGGCAGGGACCCTGGAAACACCATATATTTT
TRBD1,few,TRBJ1-1,TRBV5-1,CASSLEGDRMNTEAFF,TGCGCCAGCAGCTTGGAGGGGGACAGAATGAACACTGAAGCTTTCTTT
.,many,TRBJ1-5,TRBV10-2,CASSRYSNQPQHF,TGCGCCAGCAGTAGATATAGCAATCAGCCCCAGCATTTT
.,few,TRBJ1-2,TRBV6-1,CASTETVGYGYTF,TGTGCCAGCACCGAAACGGTTGGCTATGGCTACACCTTC
.,few,TRBJ1-2,TRBV20-1,CSVFQAGSYGYTF,TGCAGTGTATTTCAGGCAGGCTCCTATGGCTACACCTTC
TRBD2,few,TRBJ2-1,TRBV20-1,CSARELAAYNEQFF,TGCAGTGCTAGAGAGCTAGCGGCCTACAATGAGCAGTTCTTC
.,few,TRBJ1-4,TRBV20-1,CSARAPGPEKLFF,TGCAGTGCTAGAGCCCCGGGGCCAGAAAAACTGTTTTTT
.,few,TRBJ2-1,TRBV29-1,CSVRTDANRGNEQFF,TGCAGCGTCCGTACGGATGCGAATCGTGGGAATGAGCAGTTCTTC
TRBD1,.,TRBJ1-2,TRBV15,CATSRGGTGNYGYTF,TGTGCCACCAGCAGAGGGGGGACAGGGAACTATGGCTACACCTTC
.,few,TRBJ2-1,TRBV14,CASSQDRSSGQFF,TGTGCCAGCAGCCAAGATCGGTCCAGCGGGCAGTTCTTC